The 28 T cell receptor beta chains given below trace back to one sample, sequenced in a study of T cell changes during pregnancy in multiple sclerosis. Repertoires were generated with immunoSEQ multiplex PCR, while TCRdb's copy carries only in-frame clones and drops some. The sample records roughly 61,000 clones, about 94% being singletons. The source was CD8+ T cells from peripheral blood mononuclear cells, collected after pregnancy. The receptors come from a female donor with multiple sclerosis, enrolled in a pregnancy study.

This clone was seen more than once but under ten times. The chain joins TRBV2 to TRBJ1-1, with TRBD1 identical over 9 bases. Per germline, CDR1 SNHLY and CDR2 FYNNEI. This CDR3 has 14 amino acids. V lost 2 bases, J lost 3 bases, and 1 base stayed unmatched. Here the CDR3 DNA reads TGTGCCAGCAGTGAAAGGACAGGGGACACTGAAGCTTTCTTT. Encoded protein: CASSERTGDTEAFF.

The J gene is TRBJ1-5, the V gene TRBV6-1; weak D call: TRBD1 (6 bases). The V end lost 5 bases, the J end lost 5 bases, and 13 bases lay between the germline ends. Germline V gene lookup returns CDR1 MNHNS and CDR2 SASEGT. The CDR3 length is 14 residues. CDR3 residues: CASSPGGEHQPQHF. CDR3 bases: TGTGCCAGCAGTCCGGGGGGCGAGCATCAGCCCCAGCATTTT.

This chain links TRBV27 with TRBJ2-7, with a weak D call TRBD1 (5 bases). CDR1 and CDR2 from the germline V gene are MNHEY and SMNVEV (reference sequence). The CDR3 is 15 amino acids. V was cut by 6 bases and J by 3 bases, with 18 bases left in between. The CDR3 sequence is CASSPLVQVGYEQYF. The CDR3 coding sequence is TGTGCCAGCAGCCCACTGGTACAGGTGGGCTACGAGCAGTACTTC.

Regarding this clone: Other DNA sequences of this sample code for an identical CDR3. V usage is TRBV27 and J usage is TRBJ2-1, with TRBD2 matching over 12 bases. The junction had 1 base not matched to a gene; V was cut back by 6 bases and J by 10 bases. The germline gives CDR1 MNHEY, CDR2 SMNVEV (reference sequence). The CDR3 loop spans 12 amino acids. CDR3 protein: CASSLAGGEQFF. In DNA, the CDR3 is TGTGCCAGCAGCCTAGCGGGAGGGGAGCAGTTCTTC.

This chain joins TRBV5-1 and TRBJ1-1; TRBD1 matches at 8 bases. Germline CDR1 is SGHRS and CDR2 is YFSETQ. V lost 9 bases and J lost 1; bases outside the gene matches: 8. This CDR3 is built from 14 residues. The CDR3 DNA sequence: TGCGCCACACGACAGGGGAACGAGAACACTGAAGCTTTCTTT. This encodes CATRQGNENTEAFF.

This clone was counted only a few times. This chain links TRBV11-2 with TRBJ2-1, with 15 positions matching TRBD2. Germline CDR1 SGHAT, CDR2 FQNNGV. With 0 bases clipped from V and 4 bases from J, the junction kept 7 bases outside the gene matches. This CDR3 has 19 residues. CDR3 DNA: TGTGCCAGCAGCTTAGATCAGGATGGACTAGCGGGAGGGTACAATGAGCAGTTCTTC. This encodes CASSLDQDGLAGGYNEQFF.

The chain has TRBV5-3 and TRBJ1-4; tentatively, D is TRBD1 (5 bases). TRBV5-3 is an ORF, with its function uncertain. The CDR3 spans 16 residues. Trimming removed 4 bases from V and 1 base from J, with 14 bases in between. CDR3 nucleotide sequence: TGTGCCAGAAGCATCGGCCAGGGTGAAACTAATGAAAAACTGTTTTTT. This codes for CARSIGQGETNEKLFF.

The chain combines TRBV11-3 with TRBJ2-1; 10 bases align to TRBD1. Looked up from germline, CDR1 is SGHNT and CDR2 is YENEEA. CDR3 length equals 15 residues. Losses at the gene ends were 5 bases for V and 3 bases for J; bases not matched to a gene: 4. CDR3 bases: TGTGCCAGCAGCCCCCGGACAGGGGGCTACAATGAGCAGTTCTTC. Residues: CASSPRTGGYNEQFF. Full variable domain (missing parts from reference TRBV11-3 and TRBJ2-1): EAGVVQSPRYKIIEKKQPVAFWCNPISGHNTLYWYLQNLGQGPELLIRYENEEAVDDSQLPKDRFSAERLKGVDSTLKIQPAELGDSAVYLCASSPRTGGYNEQFFGPGTRLTVL.

The chain uses TRBV4-3 and TRBJ2-7; D is undetermined. CDR3 length: 15 amino acids. Per germline, CDR1 LGHNA and CDR2 YSLEER. The ends were cut back, 0 bases at V and 1 base at J, with 10 bases in the middle. CDR3 sequence: CASSQDLADSYEQYF. The CDR3 nucleotides are TGCGCCAGCAGCCAAGACTTAGCCGATTCCTACGAGCAGTACTTC.

This chain connects TRBV29-1 to TRBJ2-7; 7 bases fit TRBD2. The V gene end was trimmed by 6 bases and the J gene end by 2 bases; junction bases not matched to a gene: 10. The germline CDR1 and CDR2 sequences are SQVTM and ANQGSEA. The CDR3 sequence is 14 residues long. In DNA form, the CDR3 reads TGCAGCGTCGTGGGGGGGAAATGGGCCTACGAGCAGTACTTC. This sequence encodes CSVVGGKWAYEQYF.

This chain links TRBV28 with TRBJ2-1; perhaps TRBD1 as D (5 bases). Germline V lookup: CDR1 MDHEN, CDR2 SYDVKM. The CDR3 sequence is 14 residues long. V lost 8 bases to trimming and J lost 4 bases, with 15 bases between them. The CDR3 loop reads CASSAQGLYNEQFF. CDR3 nucleotide sequence: TGTGCCAGCTCGGCGCAGGGATTATACAATGAGCAGTTCTTC.

This sequence joins TRBV11-2 and TRBJ2-7; possible D gene TRBD1, 5 bases. The CDR3 length is 15 residues. The V end lost 4 bases, the J end lost 0 bases, and 13 bases lay between the germline ends. CDR1 is SGHAT, CDR2 FQNNGV, per germline. Here the CDR3 reads CASSSGFSSSYEQYF. CDR3 coding DNA: TGTGCCAGCAGCTCAGGGTTCTCGAGCTCCTACGAGCAGTACTTC.

The DNA for the CDR3 is TGTGCCAGCAGCCCTAGCGGGAGGTCGAACACCGGGGAGCTGTTTTTT. Translation: CASSPSGRSNTGELFF. V is TRBV27 and J is TRBJ2-2; 11 bases are a match to TRBD2. J gave up 0 bases and V 6 bases, and 3 bases lay outside the gene matches. Germline V lookup: CDR1 MNHEY, CDR2 SMNVEV (reference sequence). This CDR3 region has 16 residues.

The chain employs TRBV4-1 and TRBJ1-4, with D tentatively TRBD1 (6 bases). Trimming left V 2 bases short and J 4 bases short, with 11 bases between. The CDR3 extends over 15 amino acids. Germline CDR1 and CDR2: MGHRA and YSYEKL. The CDR3, as DNA: TGCGCCAGCAGCCAAAAAGCGGACAGTAATGAAAAACTGTTTTTT. It translates to CASSQKADSNEKLFF.

The V and J genes are TRBV19 and TRBJ2-7; TRBD1 is a possible D gene (5 bases). The germline V gene has CDR1 LNHDA and CDR2 SQIVND (reference sequence). Trimming removed 6 bases from V and 1 base from J, with 10 bases in between. This CDR3 contains 13 residues. CDR3 sequence reads: CASSQDNSYEQYF. DNA for the CDR3: TGTGCCAGTAGCCAGGACAATTCCTACGAGCAGTACTTC.

This clone is a singleton in its sample. The chain recombines TRBV27 with TRBJ2-2; TRBD2 aligns across 8 bases. The trim removed 7 bases at V and 3 bases at J, leaving 7 bases unmatched. Per germline, CDR1 MNHEY and CDR2 SMNVEV (reference sequence). The CDR3 consists of 15 residues. CDR3 residues: CASTDSGTYTGELFF. In nucleotides, the CDR3 is TGTGCCAGCACTGATAGCGGGACCTACACCGGGGAGCTGTTTTTT.

The chain has TRBV27 and TRBJ2-7; D might be TRBD1 (5 bases). V was cut by 6 bases and J by 6 bases, with 12 bases left in between. Germline V lookup: CDR1 MNHEY, CDR2 SMNVEV (reference sequence). This CDR3 comprises 12 residues. The CDR3, as DNA: TGTGCCAGCAGCCCAGGGATCGGCGAGCAGTACTTC. It specifies CASSPGIGEQYF.

This chain joins TRBV19 and TRBJ1-2; D unclear. Trimming left V 3 bases short and J 5 bases short, with 16 bases between. The CDR3 is made up of 15 amino acids. The V gene's germline CDR1 is LNHDA and CDR2 SQIVND (reference sequence). CDR3 sequence (DNA): TGTGCCAGTAGTATCGGGATGGGGAACATTTATGGCTACACCTTC. Its translation is CASSIGMGNIYGYTF. Combining the CDR3 with reference TRBV19 and TRBJ1-2 gives the whole variable domain DGGITQSPKYLFRKEGQNVTLSCEQNLNHDAMYWYRQDPGQGLRLIYYSQIVNDFQKGDIAEGYSVSREKKESFPLTVTSAQKNPTAFYLCASSIGMGNIYGYTFGSGTRLTVV.

The chain recombines TRBV5-1 with TRBJ2-5, with D uncertain. V shed 0 bases and J shed 1 base, with 7 bases lying between them. Germline CDR1 and CDR2: SGHRS and YFSETQ. The CDR3 has 14 residues. This CDR3 reads CASSLVGFQETQYF. CDR3 nucleotide sequence: TGCGCCAGCAGCTTGGTGGGCTTCCAAGAGACCCAGTACTTC. Supplemented by reference TRBV5-1 and TRBJ2-5, the full variable domain reads KAGVTQTPRYLIKTRGQQVTLSCSPISGHRSVSWYQQTPGQGLQFLFEYFSETQRNKGNFPGRFSGRQFSNSRSEMNVSTLELGDSALYLCASSLVGFQETQYFGPGTRLLVL.

This rearrangement joins TRBV7-9 to TRBJ1-5; the match to TRBD1 covers 10 bases. The V gene end was trimmed by 8 bases and the J gene end by 5 bases; junction bases not matched to a gene: 6. In germline, CDR1 is SEHNR, CDR2 FQNEAQ (reference sequence). The CDR3 has 14 amino acids. Written as DNA, the CDR3 is TGTGCCAGCGGCACCGGGACAGGGGATCAGCCCCAGCATTTT. Translated: CASGTGTGDQPQHF. The whole variable domain, remainder taken from reference TRBV7-9 and TRBJ1-5, is DTGVSQNPRHKITKRGQNVTFRCDPISEHNRLYWYRQTLGQGPEFLTYFQNEAQLEKSRLLSDRFSAERPKGSFSTLEIQRTEQGDSAMYLCASGTGTGDQPQHFGDGTRLSIL.

This clone was seen just once. The rearrangement joins TRBV29-1 to TRBJ2-2; 8 nucleotides match TRBD1. V was pared by 4 bases and J by 4 bases, with 5 bases of the junction left unmatched. CDR1 SQVTM and CDR2 ANQGSEA come from the germline V gene. The CDR3 runs 14 residues. The CDR3 DNA follows: TGCAGCGTTGCAGTGACAGGGGTCACCGGGGAGCTGTTTTTT. Translation: CSVAVTGVTGELFF.

J is TRBJ2-7 and V is TRBV5-1, with 7 bases fitting TRBD1. CDR1 and CDR2 (germline): SGHRS, YFSETQ. Trimming removed 4 bases from V and 3 bases from J; junction bases left unmatched: 1. This CDR3 comprises 12 residues. The CDR3, as DNA: TGCGCCAGCAGCGGGGACAGCTACGAGCAGTACTTC. This codes for CASSGDSYEQYF.

This sequence joins TRBV27 and TRBJ1-2; weak D call: TRBD1 (5 bases). Germline CDR1 is MNHEY and CDR2 is SMNVEV (reference sequence). Trimming took 7 bases from V and 4 from J, leaving 7 bases between them. The CDR3 consists of 11 residues. The CDR3 nucleotides read TGTGCCAGCATGGGGCTCTATGGCTACACCTTC. This codes for CASMGLYGYTF.

The gene calls are TRBV6-6 and TRBJ2-1, with D possibly being TRBD2 (6 bases). CDR3 length equals 13 residues. From germline, CDR1 is MNHNY and CDR2 SVGAGI (reference sequence). Trimming took off 8 bases at V and 2 bases at J, with 10 bases between the two ends. CDR3 sequence reads: CASSGEPYNEQFF. The CDR3 DNA reads TGTGCCAGCTCGGGGGAGCCCTACAATGAGCAGTTCTTC.

The chain combines TRBV28 with TRBJ2-2; the D gene is possibly TRBD1 (6 bases). This CDR3 is built from 16 residues. From germline, CDR1 is MDHEN and CDR2 SYDVKM. The V end was cut by 5 bases, the J end by 2 bases, with 15 bases between. The CDR3 protein is CASSNLGTTNTGELFF. The CDR3 DNA is TGTGCCAGCAGTAACTTGGGGACAACTAACACCGGGGAGCTGTTTTTT. Full variable domain (outside the CDR3, taken from reference TRBV28 and TRBJ2-2): DVKVTQSSRYLVKRTGEKVFLECVQDMDHENMFWYRQDPGLGLRLIYFSYDVKMKEKGDIPEGYSVSREKKERFSLILESASTNQTSMYLCASSNLGTTNTGELFFGEGSRLTVL.

The chain combines TRBV5-1 with TRBJ1-1; maybe TRBD1 (5 bases). The CDR3 is made up of 16 amino acids. V was shortened by 3 bases and J by 1 base, with 16 bases between the two germline ends. Germline loops: CDR1 SGHRS, CDR2 YFSETQ. The CDR3: CASSWTTASANTEAFF. CDR3 sequence (DNA): TGCGCCAGCAGCTGGACGACAGCAAGTGCGAACACTGAAGCTTTCTTT.

As concerns this clone: One end of the junction fails to match germline, which may point to a read error. The DNA for the CDR3 is TGCAGCGTTGAAGCCAACTCCCACGAGCAGTACTTC. This encodes CSVEANSHEQYF. The chain is built from TRBV29-1 and TRBJ2-7; D is unclear. This CDR3 is built from 12 residues. From germline, CDR1 is SQVTM and CDR2 ANQGSEA.

The rearrangement joins TRBV7-8 to TRBJ2-7, with 11 bases aligning to TRBD1. After removal of 3 bases from V and 2 bases from J, the junction contained 0 bases not matched to a gene. Germline V gene data show CDR1 as SGHVS and CDR2 as FQNEAQ. The CDR3 extends over 14 amino acids. Written as DNA, the CDR3 is TGTGCCAGCAGCTTGGGACAGGGGGCCTACGAGCAGTACTTC. It yields the protein CASSLGQGAYEQYF.